These 8 T cell receptor beta chains originate from one sample sequenced in a study of regulatory T cells in long-lasting Graves disease. Regarding time point: newly diagnosed GD, antithyroid drugs for less than 3 months. PBMC-extracted RNA yielded the TCR library. Assembly of TCR beta libraries relied on iRepertoire HTBI primers together with Arm-PCR of CDR3 regions. From the multiplex PCR reads, TCRdb called clonotypes with MiXCR, one entry per CDR3 protein. In the table there are around 230,000 distinct CDR3 sequences, about 16% of which are singletons. The sample in question was peripheral blood mononuclear cells (PBMCs), obtained at new diagnosis, from a patient treated with antithyroid drugs. The receptors here all came from a female donor with Graves disease.

This clonotype was seen repeatedly, ten times or more. The chain is built from TRBV28 and TRBJ2-1, with D possibly being TRBD2 (5 bases). Trimming cost V 1 base and J 8 bases, with 9 bases left between them. Germline CDR1 MDHEN, CDR2 SYDVKM. The CDR3 consists of 13 residues. CDR3 sequence reads: CASSLSSGDEQFF. Written as DNA, the CDR3 is TGTGCCAGCAGTTTATCTTCCGGGGATGAGCAGTTCTTC.

This clonotype was seen repeatedly, ten times or more. The chain's CDR3 is CASTQSTDTQYF. In nucleotides, the CDR3 is TGTGCCAGCACCCAAAGCACAGATACGCAGTATTTT. The chain couples TRBV2 to TRBJ2-3; D not resolved. Per the germline V gene, CDR1 is SNHLY and CDR2 is FYNNEI. Trimming stripped 7 bases from V and 0 bases from J, with 5 bases between. CDR3 length equals 12 residues.

This clonotype has a count of ten or more. This chain connects TRBV12-3 or TRBV12-4 to TRBJ2-2; perhaps TRBD1 as D (5 bases). The CDR3 is 15 residues long. V lost 10 bases and J 1 base, leaving 16 bases between the germline ends. CDR3 sequence (DNA): TGTGCCATCACCCCGGACATCTTGAACACCGGGGAGCTGTTTTTT. Translated: CAITPDILNTGELFF.

Notes on this clonotype: This may be a read error: a much more frequent sequence differs by one nucleotide. The gene calls are TRBV29-1 and TRBJ1-4; 7 nucleotides line up with TRBD1. The junction had 13 bases not matched to a gene; V was cut back by 6 bases and J by 0 bases. CDR3 length: 17 residues. The germline CDR1 and CDR2 sequences are SQVTM and ANQGSEA. CDR3 coding DNA: TGCAGCGTCCGTCCCGGGACAGAGCGGGCAACTAATGAAAAACTGTTTTTT. Amino acids: CSVRPGTERATNEKLFF.

The J gene is TRBJ2-7, the V gene TRBV20-1; no clear D gene. This CDR3 has 12 amino acids. V lost 6 bases, J lost 4 bases, and 13 bases lay in between. The germline gives CDR1 DFQATT, CDR2 SNEGSKA (reference sequence). Here the CDR3 reads CSAARGSYEQYF. DNA of the CDR3: TGCAGTGCCGCCAGAGGTTCGTACGAGCAGTACTTC.

There are a few counts of this clonotype. The chain has TRBV29-1 and TRBJ2-7, with TRBD1 identical over 8 bases. The length of the CDR3 is 12 residues. With 6 bases clipped from V and 7 bases from J, the junction kept 8 bases outside the gene matches. Germline assignment: CDR1 SQVTM and CDR2 ANQGSEA. CDR3 loop: CSVPATGGEQYF. CDR3 coding DNA: TGCAGCGTCCCAGCCACAGGGGGAGAGCAGTACTTC.

This clonotype was found many times. The chain is built from TRBV6-2 or TRBV6-3 and TRBJ1-5; perhaps TRBD1 as D (5 bases). Trimming cost V 6 bases and J 6 bases, with 9 bases left between them. Germline values: CDR1 MNHEY, CDR2 SVGEGT. The CDR3 consists of 12 residues. This CDR3 reads CASSERGQPQHF. In nucleotides, the CDR3 is TGTGCCAGCAGCGAGAGGGGTCAGCCCCAGCATTTT.

In its sample, this clonotype was seen many times. The chain carries TRBV7-9 and TRBJ2-5; D unclear. CDR1 and CDR2 from the germline V gene are SEHNR and FQNEAQ (reference sequence). Trimming removed 3 bases from V and 5 bases from J, with 13 bases in between. The CDR3 has 14 amino acids. The DNA for the CDR3 is TGTGCCAGCAGCTTCCTCGACCACCGGGAGACCCAGTACTTC. Translation: CASSFLDHRETQYF.